This T cell receptor beta chain was sequenced during a study of T cell responses to AZD1222 COVID-19 vaccine. Whole-study results and caveats: There were mostly white British donors and more females than males, and clonal diversity was possibly underestimated. Unmutated regions of variants are reportedly targeted by nearly half of spike-specific TCRs.

About this clone itself: Its specificity is unknown.

Assay used: immunoSEQ multiplex PCR; TCRdb lists only in-frame clones, some missing. The data contain 40,000 to 50,000 clones, 70% to 90% of them singletons. Sequencing was performed on peripheral blood, taken 28 days after the second AZD1222 dose. The source of this sequence is an adult who received the AZD1222 COVID-19 vaccine.

CDR3 nucleotides: TGTGCAAGTCGCTTACTAGCGGGGGGGAACACCGGGGAGCTGTTTTTT. Translation gives CASRLLAGGNTGELFF. This chain uses TRBV12-2 with TRBJ2-2; the table names TRBD2, a call not compared with the DNA. TRBV12-2 is classified as a pseudogene. The CDR3 is 16 amino acids.